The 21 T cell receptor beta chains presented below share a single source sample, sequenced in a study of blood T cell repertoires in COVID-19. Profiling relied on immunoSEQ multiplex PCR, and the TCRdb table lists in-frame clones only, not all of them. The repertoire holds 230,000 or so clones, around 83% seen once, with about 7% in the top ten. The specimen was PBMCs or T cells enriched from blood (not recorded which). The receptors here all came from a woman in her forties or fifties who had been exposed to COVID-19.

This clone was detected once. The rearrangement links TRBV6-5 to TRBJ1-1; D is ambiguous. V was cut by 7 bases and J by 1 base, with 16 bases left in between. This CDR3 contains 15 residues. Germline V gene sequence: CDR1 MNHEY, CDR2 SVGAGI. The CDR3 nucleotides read TGTGCCAGCACCAAGCCCGGAGGCCCGAACACTGAAGCTTTCTTT. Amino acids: CASTKPGGPNTEAFF.

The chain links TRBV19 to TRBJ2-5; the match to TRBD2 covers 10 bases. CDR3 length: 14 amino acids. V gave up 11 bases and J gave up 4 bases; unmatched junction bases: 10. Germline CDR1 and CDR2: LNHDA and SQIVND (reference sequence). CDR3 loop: CASGLAGVSETQYF. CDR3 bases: TGTGCCTCAGGTCTAGCGGGGGTATCAGAGACCCAGTACTTC.

The CDR3 here is CASSARFSGNTIYF. CDR3 nucleotides: TGTGCCAGCAGCGCACGGTTCTCTGGAAACACCATATATTTT. This chain links TRBV7-2 with TRBJ1-3, with unresolved D. From germline, CDR1 is SGHTA and CDR2 FQGNSA. This CDR3 spans 14 amino acids. Trimming took off 5 bases at V and 0 bases at J, with 8 bases between the two ends.

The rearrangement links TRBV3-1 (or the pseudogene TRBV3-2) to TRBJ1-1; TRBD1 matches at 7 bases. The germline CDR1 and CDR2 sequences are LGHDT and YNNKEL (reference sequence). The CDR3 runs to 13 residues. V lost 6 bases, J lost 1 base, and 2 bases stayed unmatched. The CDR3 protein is CASRRTGNTEAFF. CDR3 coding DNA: TGTGCCAGCAGAAGGACAGGGAACACTGAAGCTTTCTTT.

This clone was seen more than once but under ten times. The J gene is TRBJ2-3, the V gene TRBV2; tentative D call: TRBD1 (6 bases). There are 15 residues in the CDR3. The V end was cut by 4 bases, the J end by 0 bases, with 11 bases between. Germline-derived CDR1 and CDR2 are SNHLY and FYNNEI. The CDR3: CASSVGTPSTDTQYF. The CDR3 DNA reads TGTGCCAGCAGTGTCGGGACACCTAGCACAGATACGCAGTATTTT.

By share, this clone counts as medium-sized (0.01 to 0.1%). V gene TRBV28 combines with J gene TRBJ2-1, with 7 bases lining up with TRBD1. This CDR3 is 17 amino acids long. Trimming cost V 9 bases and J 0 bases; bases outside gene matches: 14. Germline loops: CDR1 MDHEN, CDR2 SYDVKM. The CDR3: CASRPTTGHSSYNEQFF. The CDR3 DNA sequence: TGTGCCAGTCGACCCACGACAGGGCACAGCTCCTACAATGAGCAGTTCTTC.

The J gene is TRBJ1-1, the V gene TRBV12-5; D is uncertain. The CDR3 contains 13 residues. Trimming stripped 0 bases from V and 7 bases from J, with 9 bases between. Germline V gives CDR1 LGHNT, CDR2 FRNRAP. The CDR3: CASGLVPLSEAFF. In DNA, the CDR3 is TGTGCTAGTGGTTTGGTACCTCTCAGTGAAGCTTTCTTT.

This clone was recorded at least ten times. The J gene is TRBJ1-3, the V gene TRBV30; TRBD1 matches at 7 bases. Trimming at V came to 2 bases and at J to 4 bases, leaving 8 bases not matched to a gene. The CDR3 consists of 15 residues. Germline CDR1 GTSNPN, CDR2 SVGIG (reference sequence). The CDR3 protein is CAWSRDSGGGNTIYF. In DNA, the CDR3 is TGTGCCTGGAGTCGTGACTCAGGGGGAGGAAACACCATATATTTT.

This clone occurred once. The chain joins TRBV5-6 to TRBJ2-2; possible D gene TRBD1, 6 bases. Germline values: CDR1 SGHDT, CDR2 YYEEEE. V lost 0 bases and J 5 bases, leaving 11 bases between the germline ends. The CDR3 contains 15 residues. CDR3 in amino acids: CASSLDRVGTGELFF. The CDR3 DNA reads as TGTGCCAGCAGCTTGGACAGGGTGGGGACCGGGGAGCTGTTTTTT.

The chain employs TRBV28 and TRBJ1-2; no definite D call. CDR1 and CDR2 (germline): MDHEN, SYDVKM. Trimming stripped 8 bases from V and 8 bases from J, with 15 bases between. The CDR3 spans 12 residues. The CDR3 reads CASLMGALGYTF. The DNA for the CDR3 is TGTGCCAGCTTAATGGGAGCCCTCGGCTACACCTTC.

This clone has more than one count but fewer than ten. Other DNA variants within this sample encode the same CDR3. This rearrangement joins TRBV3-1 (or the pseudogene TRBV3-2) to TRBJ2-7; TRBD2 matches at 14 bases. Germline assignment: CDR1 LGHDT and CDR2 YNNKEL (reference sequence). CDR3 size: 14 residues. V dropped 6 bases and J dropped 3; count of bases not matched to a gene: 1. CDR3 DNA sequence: TGTGCCAGCAGAGGGACTAGCGGGGGCTACGAGCAGTACTTC. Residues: CASRGTSGGYEQYF.

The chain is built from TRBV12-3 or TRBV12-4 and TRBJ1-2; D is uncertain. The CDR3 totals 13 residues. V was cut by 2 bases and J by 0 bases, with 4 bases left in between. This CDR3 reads CASSLSTNYGYTF. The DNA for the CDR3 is TGTGCCAGCAGTTTATCAACTAACTATGGCTACACCTTC.

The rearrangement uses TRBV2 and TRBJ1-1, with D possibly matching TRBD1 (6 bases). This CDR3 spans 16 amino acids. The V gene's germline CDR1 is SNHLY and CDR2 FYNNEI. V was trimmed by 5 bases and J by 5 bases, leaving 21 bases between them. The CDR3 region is CASSPGRGGIMTEAFF. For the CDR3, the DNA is TGTGCCAGCAGTCCGGGCAGGGGAGGGATAATGACTGAAGCTTTCTTT.

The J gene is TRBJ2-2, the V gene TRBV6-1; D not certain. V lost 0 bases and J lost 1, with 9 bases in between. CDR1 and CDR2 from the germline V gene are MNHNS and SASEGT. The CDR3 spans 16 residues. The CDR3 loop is CASSEAYNKNTGELFF. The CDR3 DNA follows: TGTGCCAGCAGTGAAGCATACAACAAGAACACCGGGGAGCTGTTTTTT.

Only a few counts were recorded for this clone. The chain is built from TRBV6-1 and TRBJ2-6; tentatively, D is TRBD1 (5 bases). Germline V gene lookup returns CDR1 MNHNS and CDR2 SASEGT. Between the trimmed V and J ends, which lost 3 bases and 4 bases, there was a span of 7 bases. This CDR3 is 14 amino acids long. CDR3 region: CASSDSGGANVLTF. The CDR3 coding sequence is TGTGCCAGCAGTGATTCAGGGGGGGCCAACGTCCTGACTTTC.

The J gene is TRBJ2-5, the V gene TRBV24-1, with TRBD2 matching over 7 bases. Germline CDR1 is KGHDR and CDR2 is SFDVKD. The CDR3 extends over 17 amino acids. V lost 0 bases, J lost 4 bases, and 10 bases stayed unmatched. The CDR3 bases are TGTGCCACCAGTGATTTGGCGAGCGGGGATGCAGGAGAGACCCAGTACTTC. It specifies CATSDLASGDAGETQYF.

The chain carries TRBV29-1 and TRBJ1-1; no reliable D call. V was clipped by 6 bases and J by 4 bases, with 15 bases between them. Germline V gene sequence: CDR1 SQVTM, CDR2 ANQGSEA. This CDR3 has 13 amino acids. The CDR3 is CSVVEGGATEAFF. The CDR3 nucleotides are TGCAGCGTCGTGGAAGGAGGCGCCACTGAAGCTTTCTTT.

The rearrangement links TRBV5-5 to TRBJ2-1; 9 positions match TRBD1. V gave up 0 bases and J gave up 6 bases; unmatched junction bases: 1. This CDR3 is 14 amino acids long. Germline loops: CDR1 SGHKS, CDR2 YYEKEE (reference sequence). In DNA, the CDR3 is TGTGCCAGCAGCTTGGGACAGGGGGGCAATGAGCAGTTCTTC. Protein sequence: CASSLGQGGNEQFF.

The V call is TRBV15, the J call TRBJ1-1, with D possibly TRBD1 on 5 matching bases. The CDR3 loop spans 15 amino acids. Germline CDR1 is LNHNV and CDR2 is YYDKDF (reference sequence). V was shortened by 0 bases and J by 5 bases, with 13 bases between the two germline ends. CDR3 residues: CATSRDRGGITEAFF. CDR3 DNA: TGTGCCACCAGCAGAGATAGGGGAGGGATAACTGAAGCTTTCTTT.

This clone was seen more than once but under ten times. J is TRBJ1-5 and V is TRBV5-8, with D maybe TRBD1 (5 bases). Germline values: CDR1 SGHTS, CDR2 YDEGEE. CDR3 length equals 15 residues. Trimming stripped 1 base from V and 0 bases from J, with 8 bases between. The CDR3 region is CASSLQGFSNQPQHF. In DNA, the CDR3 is TGTGCCAGCAGCTTGCAGGGTTTTAGCAATCAGCCCCAGCATTTT.

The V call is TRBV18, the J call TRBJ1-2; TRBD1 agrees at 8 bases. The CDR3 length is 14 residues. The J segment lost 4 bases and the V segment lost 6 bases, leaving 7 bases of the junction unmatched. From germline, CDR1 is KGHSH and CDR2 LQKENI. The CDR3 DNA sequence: TGTGCCAGCTCTTGGACAGGGAATTCCTATGGCTACACCTTC. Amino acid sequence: CASSWTGNSYGYTF.